The 3 T cell receptor beta chains presented below share a single source sample, sequenced in a study of T cell responses to AZD1222 COVID-19 vaccine. Clones were read by immunoSEQ multiplex PCR, and TCRdb kept only the in-frame ones, dropping some. The repertoire consists of some 60,000 clones, with 80% to 90% occurring once and the leading ten covering 6% to 7.5%. Sequenced material: peripheral blood, taken 28 days after the second AZD1222 dose. All receptors derive from an adult who received the AZD1222 COVID-19 vaccine.

In its sample, this clone was seen once. J is TRBJ1-1 and V is TRBV24-1; TRBD1 aligns across 7 bases. CDR1 and CDR2 from the germline V gene are KGHDR and SFDVKD. The CDR3 extends over 12 amino acids. V shed 2 bases and J 8 bases; nucleotides not matched to a gene: 1. The CDR3 nucleotides read TGTGCCACCAGTGATTCGGACAGGGAAGCTTTCTTT. Protein sequence: CATSDSDREAFF.

This clone appeared once. The CDR3 spells CASSPRTGNTEAFF. CDR3 DNA sequence: TGTGCCAGCAGTCCTAGGACAGGGAACACTGAAGCTTTCTTT. The chain carries TRBV2 and TRBJ1-1; 7 nucleotides align to TRBD1. The length of the CDR3 is 14 residues. The trim removed 5 bases at V and 1 base at J, leaving 4 bases unmatched. Germline CDR1 and CDR2: SNHLY and FYNNEI.

The V gene is TRBV4-2, the J gene TRBJ1-2; D is ambiguous. CDR3 size: 14 residues. Germline V gene data show CDR1 as LGHNA and CDR2 as YNFKEQ. V was cut by 1 base and J by 3 bases, with 9 bases left in between. The CDR3 here is CASSQGQTDYGYTF. Here the CDR3 DNA reads TGTGCCAGCAGCCAAGGCCAGACTGACTATGGCTACACCTTC.